Below, 2 T cell receptor beta chains from the same sample are listed, as sequenced in a study of blood T cell repertoires in COVID-19. Clones were read by immunoSEQ multiplex PCR, and TCRdb kept only the in-frame ones, dropping some. The sample carries about 270,000 clones, 85% to 90% recorded once. The sequenced sample consisted of PBMCs or T cells enriched from blood (not recorded which). The receptors come from a woman in her 30s with acute COVID-19.

This chain uses TRBV7-3 with TRBJ2-1; 7 nucleotides match TRBD2. The J segment lost 5 bases and the V segment lost 0 bases, leaving 16 bases of the junction unmatched. This CDR3 comprises 19 residues. Germline assignment: CDR1 SGHTA and CDR2 FQGTGA. In DNA, the CDR3 is TGTGCCAGCAGCTTAACATCCTTTCCGGCTAGCGGCAGCAACAATGAGCAGTTCTTC. Residues: CASSLTSFPASGSNNEQFF.

V is TRBV27 and J is TRBJ2-1, with a tentative D call TRBD2 (6 bases). V lost 5 bases, J lost 6 bases, and 17 bases lay in between. CDR1 MNHEY and CDR2 SMNVEV come from the germline V gene (reference sequence). The CDR3 loop spans 15 amino acids. CDR3 nucleotides: TGTGCCAGCAGTCCGGACGGGGTAGCGGTCAATGAGCAGTTCTTC. It is translated as CASSPDGVAVNEQFF.